Described below is a single T cell receptor (beta chain) sequence and its context. These data originate in a study of blood T cell repertoires in COVID-19. Study-level information: Sites in the United States, Italy and Spain provided acute and convalescent COVID-19 samples. PBMCs, B-cell-depleted T cells, or T cells provided the cDNA or gDNA that made up the material.

How the authors handled the data: Amplification of reference gene primers provided the estimated nucleated cell counts. The protocol was immunoSEQ multiplex PCR, while the TCRdb copy is restricted to in-frame clones and leaves out a portion. D and trimming come from the DNA, and the V and J calls and clone size come from that table. The sample includes 44,000 or so clones, 75% to 85% seen only once; the top ten take 8.2%. The CDR3 loop spans 14 amino acids. Germline CDR1 reads WSHSY; CDR2 reads SAAADI. The trim removed 6 bases at V and 6 bases at J, leaving 9 bases unmatched. The V gene is TRBV10-2, the J gene TRBJ2-7; 9 nucleotides line up with TRBD1. The TCR originated in a man aged 80 or over in a cohort sampled during active COVID-19. The specimen sequenced was peripheral blood. The CDR3 reads CASRDLGQGFEQYF. CDR3 coding DNA: TGCGCCAGCAGGGATTTGGGACAGGGTTTCGAGCAGTACTTC.